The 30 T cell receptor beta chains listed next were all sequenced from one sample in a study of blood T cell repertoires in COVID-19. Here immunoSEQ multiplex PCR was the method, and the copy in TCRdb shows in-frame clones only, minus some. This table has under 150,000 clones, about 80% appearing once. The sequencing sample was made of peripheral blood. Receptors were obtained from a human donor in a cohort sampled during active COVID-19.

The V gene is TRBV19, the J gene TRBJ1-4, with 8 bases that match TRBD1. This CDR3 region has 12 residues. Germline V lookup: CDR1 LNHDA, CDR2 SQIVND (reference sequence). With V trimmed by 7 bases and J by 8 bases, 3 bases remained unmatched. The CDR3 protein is CASTDREEKLFF. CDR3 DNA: TGTGCCAGTACGGACAGGGAAGAAAAACTGTTTTTT.

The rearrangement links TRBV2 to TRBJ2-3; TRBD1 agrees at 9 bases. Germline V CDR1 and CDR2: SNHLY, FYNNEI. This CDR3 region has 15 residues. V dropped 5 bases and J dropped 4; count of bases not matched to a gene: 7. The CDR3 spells CASSLDRGVADTQYF. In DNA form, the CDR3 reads TGTGCCAGCAGTTTGGACAGGGGAGTGGCAGATACGCAGTATTTT.

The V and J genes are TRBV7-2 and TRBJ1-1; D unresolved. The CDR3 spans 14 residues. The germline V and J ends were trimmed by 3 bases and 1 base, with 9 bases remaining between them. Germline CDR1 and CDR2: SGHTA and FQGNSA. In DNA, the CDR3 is TGTGCCAGCAGCTTCCAAGACACGAACACTGAAGCTTTCTTT. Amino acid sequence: CASSFQDTNTEAFF.

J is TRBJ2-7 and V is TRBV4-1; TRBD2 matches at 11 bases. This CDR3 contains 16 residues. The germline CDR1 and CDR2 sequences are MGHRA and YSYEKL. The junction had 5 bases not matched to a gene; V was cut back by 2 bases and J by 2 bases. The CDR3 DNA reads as TGCGCCAGCAGCCAAAGAAGACTAGCGGGAACCTACGAGCAGTACTTC. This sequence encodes CASSQRRLAGTYEQYF.

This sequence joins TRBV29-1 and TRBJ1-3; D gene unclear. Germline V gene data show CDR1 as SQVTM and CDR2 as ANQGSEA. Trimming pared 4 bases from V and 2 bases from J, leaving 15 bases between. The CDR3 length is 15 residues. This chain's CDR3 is CSVGQPGTAGNTIYF. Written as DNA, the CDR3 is TGCAGCGTTGGCCAACCGGGAACAGCTGGAAACACCATATATTTT.

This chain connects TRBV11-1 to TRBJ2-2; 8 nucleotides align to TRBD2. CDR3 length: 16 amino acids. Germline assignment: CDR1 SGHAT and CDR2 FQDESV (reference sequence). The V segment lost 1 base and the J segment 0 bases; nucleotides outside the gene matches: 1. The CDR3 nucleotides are TGTGCCAGCAGCTTAGTGCGGGGGGCGAACACCGGGGAGCTGTTTTTT. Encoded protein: CASSLVRGANTGELFF. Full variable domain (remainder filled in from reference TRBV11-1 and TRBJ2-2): EAEVAQSPRYKITEKSQAVAFWCDPISGHATLYWYRQILGQGPELLVQFQDESVVDDSQLPKDRFSAERLKGVDSTLKIQPAELGDSAMYLCASSLVRGANTGELFFGEGSRLTVL.

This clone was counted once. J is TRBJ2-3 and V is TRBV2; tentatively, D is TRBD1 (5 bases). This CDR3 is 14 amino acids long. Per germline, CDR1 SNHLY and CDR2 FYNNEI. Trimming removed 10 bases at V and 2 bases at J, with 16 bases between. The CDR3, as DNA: TGTGCCACCCGGCGTCAGGGCTCCACAGATACGCAGTATTTT. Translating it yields CATRRQGSTDTQYF.

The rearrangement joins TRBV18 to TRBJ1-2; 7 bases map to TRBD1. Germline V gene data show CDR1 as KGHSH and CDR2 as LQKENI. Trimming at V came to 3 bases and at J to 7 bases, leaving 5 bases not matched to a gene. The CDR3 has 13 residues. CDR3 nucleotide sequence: TGTGCCAGCTCACCCGAGGGGGCAGGTGGCTACACCTTC. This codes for CASSPEGAGGYTF. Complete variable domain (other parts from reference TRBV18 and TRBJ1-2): NAGVMQNPRHLVRRRGQEARLRCSPMKGHSHVYWYRQLPEEGLKFMVYLQKENIIDESGMPKERFSAEFPKEGPSILRIQQVVRGDSAAYFCASSPEGAGGYTFGSGTRLTVV.

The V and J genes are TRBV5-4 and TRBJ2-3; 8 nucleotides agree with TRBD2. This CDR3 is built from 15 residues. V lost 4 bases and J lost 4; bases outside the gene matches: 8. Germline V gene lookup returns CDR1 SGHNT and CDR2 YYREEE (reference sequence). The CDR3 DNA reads TGTGCCAGCAGCCCCGGGGGGGGCATCGCAGATACGCAGTATTTT. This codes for CASSPGGGIADTQYF.

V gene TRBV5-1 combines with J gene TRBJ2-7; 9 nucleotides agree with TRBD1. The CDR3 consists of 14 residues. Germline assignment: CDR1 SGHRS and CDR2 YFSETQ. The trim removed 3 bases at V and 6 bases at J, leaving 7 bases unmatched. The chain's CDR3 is CASSWDRVGSEQYF. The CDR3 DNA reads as TGCGCCAGCAGCTGGGACAGGGTCGGCTCCGAGCAGTACTTC. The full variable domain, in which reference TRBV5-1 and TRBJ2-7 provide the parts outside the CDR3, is KAGVTQTPRYLIKTRGQQVTLSCSPISGHRSVSWYQQTPGQGLQFLFEYFSETQRNKGNFPGRFSGRQFSNSRSEMNVSTLELGDSALYLCASSWDRVGSEQYFGPGTRLTVT.

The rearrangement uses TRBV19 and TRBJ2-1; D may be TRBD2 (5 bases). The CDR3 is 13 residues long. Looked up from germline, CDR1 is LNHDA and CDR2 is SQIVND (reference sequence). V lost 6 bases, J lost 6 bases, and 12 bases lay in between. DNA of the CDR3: TGTGCCAGTAGGGAACTAGATTCCAATGAGCAGTTCTTC. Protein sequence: CASRELDSNEQFF. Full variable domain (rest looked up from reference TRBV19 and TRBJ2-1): DGGITQSPKYLFRKEGQNVTLSCEQNLNHDAMYWYRQDPGQGLRLIYYSQIVNDFQKGDIAEGYSVSREKKESFPLTVTSAQKNPTAFYLCASRELDSNEQFFGPGTRLTVL.

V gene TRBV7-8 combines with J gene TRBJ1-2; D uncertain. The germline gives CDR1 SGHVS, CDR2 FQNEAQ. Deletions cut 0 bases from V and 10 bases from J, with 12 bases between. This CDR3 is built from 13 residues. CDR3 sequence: CASSLARSRDYTF. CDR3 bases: TGTGCCAGCAGCTTAGCCCGCTCCCGCGACTACACCTTC.

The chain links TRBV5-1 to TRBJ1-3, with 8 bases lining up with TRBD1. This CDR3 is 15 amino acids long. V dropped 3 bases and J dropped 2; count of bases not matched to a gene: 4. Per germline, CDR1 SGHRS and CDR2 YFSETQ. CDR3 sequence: CASSSSTGAGNTIYF. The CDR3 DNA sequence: TGCGCCAGCAGCTCCTCGACAGGGGCTGGAAACACCATATATTTT.

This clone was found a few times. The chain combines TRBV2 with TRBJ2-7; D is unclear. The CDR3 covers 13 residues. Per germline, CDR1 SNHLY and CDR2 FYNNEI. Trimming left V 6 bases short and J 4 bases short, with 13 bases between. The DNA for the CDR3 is TGTGCCAGCAGCGATTTCAATGAGTACGAGCAGTACTTC. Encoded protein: CASSDFNEYEQYF.

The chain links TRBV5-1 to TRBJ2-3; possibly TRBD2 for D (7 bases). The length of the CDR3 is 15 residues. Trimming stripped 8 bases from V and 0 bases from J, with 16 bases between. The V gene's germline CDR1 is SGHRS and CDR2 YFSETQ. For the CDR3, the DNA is TGCGCCAGTAAACCCGAGGGGGGGAGCACAGATACGCAGTATTTT. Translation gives CASKPEGGSTDTQYF.

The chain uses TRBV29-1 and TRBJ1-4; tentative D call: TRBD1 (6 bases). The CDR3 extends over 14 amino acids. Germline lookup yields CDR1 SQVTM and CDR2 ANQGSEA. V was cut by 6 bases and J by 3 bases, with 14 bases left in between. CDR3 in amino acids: CSVRAGGPNEKLFF. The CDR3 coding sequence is TGCAGCGTGAGGGCGGGGGGGCCTAATGAAAAACTGTTTTTT. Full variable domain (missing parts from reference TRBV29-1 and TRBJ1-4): SAVISQKPSRDICQRGTSLTIQCQVDSQVTMMFWYRQQPGQSLTLIATANQGSEATYESGFVIDKFPISRPNLTFSTLTVSNMSPEDSSIYLCSVRAGGPNEKLFFGSGTQLSVL.

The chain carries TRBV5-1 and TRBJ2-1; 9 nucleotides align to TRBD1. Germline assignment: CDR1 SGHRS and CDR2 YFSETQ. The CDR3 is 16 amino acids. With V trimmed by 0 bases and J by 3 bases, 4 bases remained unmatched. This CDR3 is CASSLGQGQGYNEQFF. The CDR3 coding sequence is TGCGCCAGCAGCTTGGGCCAGGGACAGGGCTACAATGAGCAGTTCTTC.

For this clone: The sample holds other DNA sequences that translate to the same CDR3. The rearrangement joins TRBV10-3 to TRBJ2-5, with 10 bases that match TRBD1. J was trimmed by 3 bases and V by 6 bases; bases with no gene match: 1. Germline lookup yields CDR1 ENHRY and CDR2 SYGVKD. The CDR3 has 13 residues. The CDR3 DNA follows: TGTGCCATCAGCGGGACAGGGGAAGAGACCCAGTACTTC. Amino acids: CAISGTGEETQYF.

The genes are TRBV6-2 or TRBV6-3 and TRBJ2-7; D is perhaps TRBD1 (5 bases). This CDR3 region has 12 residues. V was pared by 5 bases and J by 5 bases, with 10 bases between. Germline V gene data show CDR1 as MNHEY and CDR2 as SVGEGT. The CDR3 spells CASSNPRDEQYF. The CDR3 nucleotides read TGTGCCAGCAGTAACCCCAGGGACGAGCAGTACTTC.

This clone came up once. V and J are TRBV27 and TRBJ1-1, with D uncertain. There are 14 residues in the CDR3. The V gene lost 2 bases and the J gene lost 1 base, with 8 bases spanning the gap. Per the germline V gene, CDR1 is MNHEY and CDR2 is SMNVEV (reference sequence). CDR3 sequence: CASSLGQKNTEAFF. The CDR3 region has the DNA TGTGCCAGCAGTTTAGGGCAGAAGAACACTGAAGCTTTCTTT.

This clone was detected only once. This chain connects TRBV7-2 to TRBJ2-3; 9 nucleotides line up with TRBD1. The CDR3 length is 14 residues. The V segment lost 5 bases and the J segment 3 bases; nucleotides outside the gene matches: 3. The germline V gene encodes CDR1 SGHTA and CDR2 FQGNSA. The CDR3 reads CASSEGQGTDTQYF. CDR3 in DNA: TGTGCCAGCAGCGAAGGACAGGGGACAGATACGCAGTATTTT.

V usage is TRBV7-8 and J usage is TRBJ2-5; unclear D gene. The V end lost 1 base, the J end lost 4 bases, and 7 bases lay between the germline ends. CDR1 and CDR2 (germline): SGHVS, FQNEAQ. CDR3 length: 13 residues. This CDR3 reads CASSLGLGETQYF. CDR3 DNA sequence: TGTGCCAGCAGCTTAGGACTGGGAGAGACCCAGTACTTC.

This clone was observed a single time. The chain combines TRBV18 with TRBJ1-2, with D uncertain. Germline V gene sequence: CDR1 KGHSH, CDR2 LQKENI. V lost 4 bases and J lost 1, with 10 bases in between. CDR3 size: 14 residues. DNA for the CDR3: TGTGCCAGCTCACATCTCGAGAATAACTATGGCTACACCTTC. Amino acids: CASSHLENNYGYTF.

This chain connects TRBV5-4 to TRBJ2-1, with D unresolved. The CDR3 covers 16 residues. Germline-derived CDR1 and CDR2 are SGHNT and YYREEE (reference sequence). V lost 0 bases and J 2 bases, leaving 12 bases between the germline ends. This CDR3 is CASSLDSASPYNEQFF. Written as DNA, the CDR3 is TGTGCCAGCAGCTTGGACTCTGCATCCCCCTACAATGAGCAGTTCTTC.

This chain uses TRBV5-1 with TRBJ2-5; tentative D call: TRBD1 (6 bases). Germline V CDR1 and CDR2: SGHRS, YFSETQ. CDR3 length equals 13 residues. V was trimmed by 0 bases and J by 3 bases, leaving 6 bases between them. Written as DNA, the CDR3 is TGCGCCAGCAGCTTGGAGGGGGAAGAGACCCAGTACTTC. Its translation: CASSLEGEETQYF.

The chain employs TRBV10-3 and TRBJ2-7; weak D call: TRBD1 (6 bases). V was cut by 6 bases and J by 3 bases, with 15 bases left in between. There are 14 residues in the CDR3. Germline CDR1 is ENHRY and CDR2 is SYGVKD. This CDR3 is CAISASQGFYEQYF. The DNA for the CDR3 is TGTGCCATCAGCGCTTCTCAGGGGTTCTACGAGCAGTACTTC.

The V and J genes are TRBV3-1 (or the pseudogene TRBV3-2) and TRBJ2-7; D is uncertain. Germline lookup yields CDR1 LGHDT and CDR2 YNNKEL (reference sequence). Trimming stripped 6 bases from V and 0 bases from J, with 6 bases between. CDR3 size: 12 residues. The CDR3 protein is CASRGDSYEQYF. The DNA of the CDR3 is TGTGCCAGCAGGGGCGACTCCTACGAGCAGTACTTC.

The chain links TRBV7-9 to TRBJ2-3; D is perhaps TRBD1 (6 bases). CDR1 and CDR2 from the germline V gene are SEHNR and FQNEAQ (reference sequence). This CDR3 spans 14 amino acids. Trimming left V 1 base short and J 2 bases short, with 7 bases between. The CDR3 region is CASSLGTDTDTQYF. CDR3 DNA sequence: TGTGCCAGCAGCTTAGGGACAGACACAGATACGCAGTATTTT.

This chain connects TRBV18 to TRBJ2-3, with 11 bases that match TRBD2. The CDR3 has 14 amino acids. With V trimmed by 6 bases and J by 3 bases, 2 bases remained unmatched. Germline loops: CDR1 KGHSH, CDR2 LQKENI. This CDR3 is CASSRLAGTDTQYF. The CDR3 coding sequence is TGTGCCAGCTCGCGACTAGCGGGAACAGATACGCAGTATTTT.

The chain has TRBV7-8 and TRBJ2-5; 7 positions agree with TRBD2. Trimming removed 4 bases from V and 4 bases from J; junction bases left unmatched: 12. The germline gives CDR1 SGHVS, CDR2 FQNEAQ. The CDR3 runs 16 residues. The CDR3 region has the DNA TGTGCCAGCAGCTCAGGAGGTGCGGGGGAAGGAGAGACCCAGTACTTC. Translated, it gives CASSSGGAGEGETQYF.